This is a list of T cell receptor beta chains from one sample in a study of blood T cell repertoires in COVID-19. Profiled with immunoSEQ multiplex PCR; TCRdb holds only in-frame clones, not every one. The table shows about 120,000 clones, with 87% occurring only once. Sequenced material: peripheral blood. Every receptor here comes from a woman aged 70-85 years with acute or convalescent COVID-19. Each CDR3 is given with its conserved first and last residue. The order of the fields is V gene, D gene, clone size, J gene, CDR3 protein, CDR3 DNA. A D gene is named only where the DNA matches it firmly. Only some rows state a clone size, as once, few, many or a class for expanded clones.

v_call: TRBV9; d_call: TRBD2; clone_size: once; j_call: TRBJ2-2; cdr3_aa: CASSVAWASGRGHGELFF; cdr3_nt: TGTGCCAGCAGCGTAGCTTGGGCTAGCGGAAGGGGTCACGGGGAGCTGTTTTTT
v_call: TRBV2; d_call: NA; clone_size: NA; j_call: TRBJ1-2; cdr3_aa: CASSEAHLQLGYTF; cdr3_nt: TGTGCCAGCAGTGAAGCGCATCTGCAGTTAGGCTACACCTTC
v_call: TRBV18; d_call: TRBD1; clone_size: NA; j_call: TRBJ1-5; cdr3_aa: CASSEVGTGVRQPQHF; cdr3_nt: TGTGCCAGCTCAGAGGTCGGGACAGGGGTGCGGCAGCCCCAGCATTTT
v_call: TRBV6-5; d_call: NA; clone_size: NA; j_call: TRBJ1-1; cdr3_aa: CASNLRGGTNTEAFF; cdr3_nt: TGTGCCAGCAACCTAAGGGGGGGGACGAACACTGAAGCTTTCTTT
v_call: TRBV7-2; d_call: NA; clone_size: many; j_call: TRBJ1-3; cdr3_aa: CASSFQGQSSGNTIYF; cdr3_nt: TGTGCCAGCAGCTTCCAGGGACAAAGCTCTGGAAACACCATATATTTT
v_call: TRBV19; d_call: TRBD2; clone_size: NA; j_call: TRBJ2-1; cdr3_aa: CASRSGAETYNEQFF; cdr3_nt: TGTGCCAGTAGGAGCGGGGCTGAAACCTACAATGAGCAGTTCTTC
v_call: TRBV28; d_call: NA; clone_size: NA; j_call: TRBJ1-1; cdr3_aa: CASSLTNTEAFF; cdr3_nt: TGTGCCAGCAGTTTGACTAACACTGAAGCTTTCTTT
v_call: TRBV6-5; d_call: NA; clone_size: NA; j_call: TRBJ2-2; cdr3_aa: CASRLEFRELFF; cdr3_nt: TGTGCCAGCAGACTAGAATTCAGGGAGCTGTTTTTT
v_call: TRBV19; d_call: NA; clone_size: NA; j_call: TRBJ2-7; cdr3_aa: CASSRTPDSYEQYF; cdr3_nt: TGTGCCAGTAGTCGAACACCCGACTCCTACGAGCAGTACTTC
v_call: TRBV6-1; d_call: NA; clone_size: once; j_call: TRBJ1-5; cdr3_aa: CASSGQSSGGNQPQHF; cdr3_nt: TGTGCCAGCAGTGGACAATCTTCGGGGGGCAATCAGCCCCAGCATTTT
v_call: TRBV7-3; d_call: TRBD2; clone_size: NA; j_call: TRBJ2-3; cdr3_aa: CASSSPGGPTDTQYF; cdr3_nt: TGTGCCAGCAGCTCCCCGGGGGGGCCAACAGATACGCAGTATTTT
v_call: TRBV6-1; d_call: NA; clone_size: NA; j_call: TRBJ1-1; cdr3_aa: CASSDGTRGEAFF; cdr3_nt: TGTGCCAGCAGTGATGGGACAAGGGGGGAAGCTTTCTTT
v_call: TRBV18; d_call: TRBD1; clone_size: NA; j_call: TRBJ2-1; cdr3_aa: CASSLGGQGLFYNEQFF; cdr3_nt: TGTGCCAGCTCTCTAGGGGGACAGGGACTATTCTACAATGAGCAGTTCTTC
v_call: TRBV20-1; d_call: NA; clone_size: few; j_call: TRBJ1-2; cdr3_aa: CSASVSGLPNYGYTF; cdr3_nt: TGCAGTGCTAGTGTTTCAGGGCTCCCTAACTATGGCTACACCTTC
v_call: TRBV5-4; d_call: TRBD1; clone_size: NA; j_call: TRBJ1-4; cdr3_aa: CASSPQGARDEKLFF; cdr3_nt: TGTGCCAGCAGCCCCCAGGGGGCGCGGGATGAAAAACTGTTTTTT
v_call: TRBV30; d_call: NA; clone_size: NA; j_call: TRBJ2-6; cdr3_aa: CAWTRTGGANVLTF; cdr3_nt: TGTGCCTGGACCCGAACGGGGGGGGCCAACGTCCTGACTTTC
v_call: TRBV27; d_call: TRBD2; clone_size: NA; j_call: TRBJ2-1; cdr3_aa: CASSLPTSGGRNEQFF; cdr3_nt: TGTGCCAGCAGTTTACCTACTAGCGGGGGGAGGAATGAGCAGTTCTTC
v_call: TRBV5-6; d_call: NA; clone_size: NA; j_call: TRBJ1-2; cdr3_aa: CASSYRTAGYTF; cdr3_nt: TGTGCCAGCAGCTACCGGACAGCTGGCTACACCTTC
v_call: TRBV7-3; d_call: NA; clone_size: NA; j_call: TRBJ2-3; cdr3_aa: CASSPGVPTTDTQYF; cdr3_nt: TGTGCCAGCAGCCCGGGGGTACCTACCACAGATACGCAGTATTTT
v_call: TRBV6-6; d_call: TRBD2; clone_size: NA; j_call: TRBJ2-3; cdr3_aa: CASSLSGGADTQYF; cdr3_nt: TGTGCCAGCAGCCTTAGCGGGGGGGCAGATACGCAGTATTTT
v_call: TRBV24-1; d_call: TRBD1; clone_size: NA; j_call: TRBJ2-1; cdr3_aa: CATSDYRTGPYNEQFF; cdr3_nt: TGTGCCACCAGTGATTATCGGACAGGGCCCTACAATGAGCAGTTCTTC
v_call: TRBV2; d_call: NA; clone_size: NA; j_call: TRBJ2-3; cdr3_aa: CASSPGTYDTQYF; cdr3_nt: TGTGCCAGCAGCCCTGGGACTTACGATACGCAGTATTTT
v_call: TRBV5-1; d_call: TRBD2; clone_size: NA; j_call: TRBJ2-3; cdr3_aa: CASSTSGGSTDTQYF; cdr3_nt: TGCGCCAGCAGTACTAGCGGGGGTAGCACAGATACGCAGTATTTT
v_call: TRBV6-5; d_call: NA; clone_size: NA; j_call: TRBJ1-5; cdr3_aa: CASSRDWDQPQHF; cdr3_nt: TGTGCCAGCAGCAGGGACTGGGATCAGCCCCAGCATTTT
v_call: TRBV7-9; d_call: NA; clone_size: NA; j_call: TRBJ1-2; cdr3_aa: CASSLGGEDGYTF; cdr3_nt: TGTGCCAGCAGCTTAGGAGGGGAGGATGGCTACACCTTC
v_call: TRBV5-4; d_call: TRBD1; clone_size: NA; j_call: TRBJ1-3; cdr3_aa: CASSSKSDRVGNTIYF; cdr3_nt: TGTGCCAGCAGCTCCAAATCGGACAGGGTTGGAAACACCATATATTTT
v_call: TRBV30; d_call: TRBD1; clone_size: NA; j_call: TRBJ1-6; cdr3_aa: CAWGGQGISPLHF; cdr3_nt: TGTGCCTGGGGGGGACAGGGGATTTCACCCCTCCACTTT
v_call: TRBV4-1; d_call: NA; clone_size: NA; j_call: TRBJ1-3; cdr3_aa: CASSQVPRRANSGNTIYF; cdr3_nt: TGCGCCAGCAGCCAAGTTCCTCGGAGGGCCAACTCTGGAAACACCATATATTTT
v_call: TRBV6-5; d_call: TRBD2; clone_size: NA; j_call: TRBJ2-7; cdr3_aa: CASSYWSSGPYEQYF; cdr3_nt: TGTGCCAGCAGTTACTGGTCTAGCGGACCCTACGAGCAGTACTTC
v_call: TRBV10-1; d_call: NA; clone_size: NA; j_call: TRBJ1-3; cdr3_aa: CASMKDSYSGNTIYF; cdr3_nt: TGCGCCAGCATGAAGGACAGCTACTCTGGAAACACCATATATTTT
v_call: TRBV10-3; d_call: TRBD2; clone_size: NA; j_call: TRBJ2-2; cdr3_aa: CAIKERGAGGELFF; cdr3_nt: TGTGCCATCAAAGAGCGGGGGGCTGGCGGGGAGCTGTTTTTT
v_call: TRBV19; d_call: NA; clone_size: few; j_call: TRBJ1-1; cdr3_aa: CASSLSPLTGEAFF; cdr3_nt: TGTGCCAGTAGTCTCTCCCCTCTGACGGGTGAAGCTTTCTTT
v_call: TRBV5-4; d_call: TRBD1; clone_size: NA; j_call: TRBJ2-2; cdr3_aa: CASSRARTGVPGTGELFF; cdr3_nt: TGTGCCAGCAGTCGAGCCCGGACAGGGGTACCGGGGACCGGGGAGCTGTTTTTT
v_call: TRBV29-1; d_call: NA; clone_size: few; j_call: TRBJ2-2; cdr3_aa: CSERALTGELFF; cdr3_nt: TGCAGCGAGCGGGCATTAACCGGGGAGCTGTTTTTT
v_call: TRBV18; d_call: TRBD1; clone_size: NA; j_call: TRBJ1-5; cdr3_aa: CASSPTRTGRQPQHF; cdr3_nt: TGTGCCAGCTCACCGACGAGGACAGGGAGACAGCCCCAGCATTTT
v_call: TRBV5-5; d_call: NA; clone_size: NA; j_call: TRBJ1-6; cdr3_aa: CASSFEVSSYNSPLHF; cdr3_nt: TGTGCCAGCAGCTTCGAGGTTAGCTCCTATAATTCACCCCTCCACTTT
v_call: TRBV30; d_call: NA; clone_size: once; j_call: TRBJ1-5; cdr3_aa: CAWTQGGNQPQHF; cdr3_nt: TGTGCCTGGACCCAGGGCGGCAATCAGCCCCAGCATTTT
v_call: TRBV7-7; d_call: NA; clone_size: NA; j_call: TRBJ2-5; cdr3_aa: CASSSPSGETQYF; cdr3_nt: TGTGCCAGCAGCTCCCCCTCGGGGGAGACCCAGTACTTC
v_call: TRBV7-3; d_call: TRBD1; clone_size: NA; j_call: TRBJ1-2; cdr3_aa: CASSLDRAHGYTF; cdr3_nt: TGTGCCAGCAGCCTGGACAGGGCCCATGGCTACACCTTC
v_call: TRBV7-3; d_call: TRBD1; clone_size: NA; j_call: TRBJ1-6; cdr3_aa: CASRLGTGNSPLHF; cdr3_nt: TGTGCCAGCAGGTTAGGGACAGGAAATTCACCCCTCCACTTT
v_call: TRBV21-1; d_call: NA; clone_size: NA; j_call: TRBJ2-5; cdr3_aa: CASSGQVLGETQYF; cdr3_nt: TGTGCCAGCAGCGGGCAGGTCCTTGGGGAGACCCAGTACTTC
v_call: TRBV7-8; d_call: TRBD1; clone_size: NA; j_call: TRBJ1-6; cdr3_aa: CASSGTGPNTLHF; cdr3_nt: TGTGCCAGCAGCGGGACAGGGCCGAACACCCTCCACTTT
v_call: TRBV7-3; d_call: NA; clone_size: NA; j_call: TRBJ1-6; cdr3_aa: CASSFLSSREGDSPLHF; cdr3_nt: TGTGCCAGCAGCTTTTTAAGTTCCAGGGAGGGGGATTCACCCCTCCACTTT
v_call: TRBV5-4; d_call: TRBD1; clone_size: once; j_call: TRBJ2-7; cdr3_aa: CASSLGGGQGPYEQYF; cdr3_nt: TGTGCCAGCAGCTTGGGGGGTGGACAGGGGCCCTACGAGCAGTACTTC
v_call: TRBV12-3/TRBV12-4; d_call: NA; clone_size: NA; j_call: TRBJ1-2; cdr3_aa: CASSSTLSGYTF; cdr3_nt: TGTGCCAGCAGTTCAACCCTGAGTGGCTACACCTTC
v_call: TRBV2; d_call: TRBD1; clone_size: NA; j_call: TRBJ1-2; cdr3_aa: CASSTGTGVFGYTF; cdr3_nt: TGTGCCAGTAGTACCGGGACAGGGGTATTTGGCTACACCTTC
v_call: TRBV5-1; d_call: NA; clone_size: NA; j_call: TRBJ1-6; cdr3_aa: CASSLALTEGSPLHF; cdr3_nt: TGCGCCAGCAGCTTGGCCTTGACAGAAGGTTCACCCCTCCACTTT
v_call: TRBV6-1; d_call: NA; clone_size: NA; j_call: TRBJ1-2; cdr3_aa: CASSEILGVGYTF; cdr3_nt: TGTGCCAGCAGTGAAATTTTGGGCGTGGGCTACACCTTC
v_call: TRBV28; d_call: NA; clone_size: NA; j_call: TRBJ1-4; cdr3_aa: CASTSAGGNEKLFF; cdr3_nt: TGTGCCAGCACCTCCGCCGGGGGTAATGAAAAACTGTTTTTT
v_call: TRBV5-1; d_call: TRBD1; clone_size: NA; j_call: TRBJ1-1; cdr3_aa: CASSIFFRDRTIGNTEAFF; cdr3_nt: TGCGCCAGCAGCATCTTCTTCCGGGACAGAACCATAGGGAACACTGAAGCTTTCTTT
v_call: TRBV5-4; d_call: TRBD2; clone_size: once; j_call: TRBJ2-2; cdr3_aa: CASSIVAGGNTGELFF; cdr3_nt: TGTGCCAGCAGCATAGTAGCGGGGGGAAACACCGGGGAGCTGTTTTTT
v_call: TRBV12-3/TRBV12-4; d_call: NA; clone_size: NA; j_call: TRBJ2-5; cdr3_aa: CASTRGAPETQYF; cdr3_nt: TGTGCCAGCACCAGGGGGGCACCAGAGACCCAGTACTTC
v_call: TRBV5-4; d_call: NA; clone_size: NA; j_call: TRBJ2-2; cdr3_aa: CASSLYQSPNTGELFF; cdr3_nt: TGTGCCAGCAGCTTGTATCAGTCTCCGAACACCGGGGAGCTGTTTTTT
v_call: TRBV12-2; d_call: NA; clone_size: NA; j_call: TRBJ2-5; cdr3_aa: CASRPGGIETQYF; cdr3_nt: TGTGCAAGTCGCCCCGGGGGTATTGAGACCCAGTACTTC
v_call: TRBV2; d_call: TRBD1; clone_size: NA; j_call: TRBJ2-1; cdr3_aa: CASLTGGSYNEQFF; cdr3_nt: TGTGCCAGCCTCACAGGGGGCTCCTACAATGAGCAGTTCTTC